The entry below describes one TCR beta chain. Antigen specificity is unknown. Generated by immunoSEQ multiplex PCR, the TCRdb table keeps only in-frame clones and is missing some. The sample records 5,500 or so clones, 65% being singletons. This entry belongs to a study of CD8 T cell repertoires and HIV-1 epitope variants. Study in general: Epitopes were three Gag families plus Nef HW9 and YT9.

V was trimmed by 0 bases and J by 10 bases, leaving 16 bases between them. The CDR3 extends over 16 amino acids. Germline CDR1 and CDR2: WSHSY and SAAADI. General observations from the study: Of some ten antigen-specific beta clonotypes, about 6 appeared to cross-react with escape variants.

The clonotype comes from a male donor with HIV. V is TRBV10-2 and J is TRBJ1-6; a weak D match, TRBD1 (6 bases). Sequencing input: cultured CD8+ T cells derived from PBMCs. The CDR3 loop is CASSESWGLSGSPLHF. CDR3 in DNA: TGCGCCAGCAGTGAGTCGTGGGGGCTCTCGGGATCACCCCTCCACTTT.